What follows are 5 T cell receptor beta chains derived from one specimen sequenced in a study of shared clonotypes between healthy human individuals. Only in-frame clones appear in the TCRdb table, and some are missing; sequencing was by immunoSEQ multiplex PCR. The sample has 2 million to 3 million clones, roughly 93% seen once. Source material: naive CD4+ T cells from PBMCs. This sample's subset: CD45RA+ positively selected. These receptors all come from a man aged 18 to 29 in good health. Some clones in this sample may be carry-over from other donors' samples.

With respect to this clone: This CDR3 is also generated by other DNA sequences in the sample. The chain employs TRBV6-6 and TRBJ1-5; D is uncertain. The CDR3 is 12 amino acids. Germline V lookup: CDR1 MNHNY, CDR2 SVGAGI (reference sequence). V lost 0 bases and J lost 7, with 4 bases in between. The CDR3 region has the DNA TGTGCCAGCAGTTACTCGGAACAGCCCCAGCATTTT. Its protein product is CASSYSEQPQHF.

Note on this clone: Other DNA sequences from this sample encode an identical CDR3 as well. J is TRBJ2-3 and V is TRBV5-1, with D perhaps matching TRBD2 (6 bases). Trimming shortened V by 3 bases and J by 1 base, and 9 bases separated the two germline ends. This CDR3 contains 14 residues. Germline values: CDR1 SGHRS, CDR2 YFSETQ. The CDR3: CASSSGVGTDTQYF. Here the CDR3 DNA reads TGCGCCAGCAGCTCGGGGGTCGGCACAGATACGCAGTATTTT.

This clone came up once. The chain has TRBV7-8 and TRBJ2-7; 7 bases match TRBD1. Germline V lookup: CDR1 SGHVS, CDR2 FQNEAQ. Trimming removed 3 bases from V and 2 bases from J; junction bases left unmatched: 4. The CDR3 loop spans 14 amino acids. Written as DNA, the CDR3 is TGTGCCAGCAGCTTCGTACAGGGGCCCTACGAGCAGTACTTC. This codes for CASSFVQGPYEQYF.

The chain uses TRBV18 and TRBJ2-1; D is unresolved. Trimming shortened V by 4 bases and J by 8 bases, and 12 bases separated the two germline ends. The CDR3 contains 13 residues. CDR1 is KGHSH and CDR2 is LQKENI in the germline V gene. CDR3 bases: TGTGCCAGCTCACTCCTTATAGAAGATGAGCAGTTCTTC. This codes for CASSLLIEDEQFF.

The chain is built from TRBV6-6 and TRBJ2-5; D might be TRBD1 (6 bases). Germline assignment: CDR1 MNHNY and CDR2 SVGAGI (reference sequence). V lost 5 bases and J lost 6, with 10 bases in between. The CDR3 has 12 amino acids. The CDR3 region has the DNA TGTGCCAGCAGTCCAGGACAGCAGACCCAGTACTTC. Translated: CASSPGQQTQYF.